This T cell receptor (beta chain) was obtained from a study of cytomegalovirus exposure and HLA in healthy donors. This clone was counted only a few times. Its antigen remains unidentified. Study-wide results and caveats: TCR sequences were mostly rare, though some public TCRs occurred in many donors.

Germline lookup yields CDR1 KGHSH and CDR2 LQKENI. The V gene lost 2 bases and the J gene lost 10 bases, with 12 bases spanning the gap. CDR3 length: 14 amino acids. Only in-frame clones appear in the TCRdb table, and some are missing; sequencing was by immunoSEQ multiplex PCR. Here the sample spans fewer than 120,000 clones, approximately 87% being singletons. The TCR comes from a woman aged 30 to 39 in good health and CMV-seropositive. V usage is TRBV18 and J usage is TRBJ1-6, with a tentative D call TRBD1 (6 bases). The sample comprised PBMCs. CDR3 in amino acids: CASSPKDSLSPLHF. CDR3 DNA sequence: TGTGCCAGCTCACCAAAGGACAGCCTATCACCCCTCCACTTT.